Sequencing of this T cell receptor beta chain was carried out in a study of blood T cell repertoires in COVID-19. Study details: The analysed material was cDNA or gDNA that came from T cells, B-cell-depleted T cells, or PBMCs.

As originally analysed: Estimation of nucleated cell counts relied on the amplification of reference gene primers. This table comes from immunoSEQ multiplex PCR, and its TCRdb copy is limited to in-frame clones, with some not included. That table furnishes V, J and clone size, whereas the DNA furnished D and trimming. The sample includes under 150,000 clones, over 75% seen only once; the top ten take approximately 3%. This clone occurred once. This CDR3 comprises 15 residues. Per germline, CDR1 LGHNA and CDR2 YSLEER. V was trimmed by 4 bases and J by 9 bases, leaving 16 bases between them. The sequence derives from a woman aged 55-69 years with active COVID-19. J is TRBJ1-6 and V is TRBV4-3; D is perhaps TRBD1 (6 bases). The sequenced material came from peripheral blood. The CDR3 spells CASSLTGRGSSPLHF. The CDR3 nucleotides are TGCGCCAGCAGCCTCACTGGTAGGGGGAGTTCACCCCTCCACTTT.